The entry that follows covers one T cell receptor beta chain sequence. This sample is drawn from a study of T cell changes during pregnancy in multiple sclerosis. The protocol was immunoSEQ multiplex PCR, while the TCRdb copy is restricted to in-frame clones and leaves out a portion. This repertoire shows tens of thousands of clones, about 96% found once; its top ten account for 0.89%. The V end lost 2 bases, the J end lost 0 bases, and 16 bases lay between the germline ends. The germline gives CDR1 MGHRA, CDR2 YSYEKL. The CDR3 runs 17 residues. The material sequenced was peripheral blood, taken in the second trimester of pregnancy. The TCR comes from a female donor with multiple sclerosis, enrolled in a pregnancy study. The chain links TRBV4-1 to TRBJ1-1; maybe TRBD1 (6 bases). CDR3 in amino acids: CASSQTRGPTVNTEAFF. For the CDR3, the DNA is TGCGCCAGCAGCCAAACCAGGGGACCAACGGTGAACACTGAAGCTTTCTTT.